The sequence of this TCR beta chain was determined in a study of beta chain features in type 1 diabetes. Reverse transcribing all isolated RNA meant expressed TCRB transcripts were sequenced. Libraries were prepared by immunoSEQ multiplex PCR; TCRdb keeps only in-frame clonotypes and omits some of them. Counted here are around 450,000 clones, about an eighth occurring once; the ten biggest clones make up roughly 0.046%. Germline values: CDR1 SGHTA, CDR2 FQGNSA. V was shortened by 4 bases and J by 7 bases, with 11 bases between the two germline ends. There are 13 residues in the CDR3. This clone was detected a few times.

The sequenced material came from naive CD4+ T cells from blood. V usage is TRBV7-2 and J usage is TRBJ1-5; D gene unclear. The clonotype was recovered from a woman younger than 30 in good health. CDR3 nucleotide sequence: TGTGCCAGCAGCTGGGGAGGAATACAGCCCCAGCATTTT. This encodes CASSWGGIQPQHF.